This TCR beta chain was captured by sequencing in a study of beta chain features in type 1 diabetes. General study results and limits: Fewer junction insertions and more nucleotide deletions appeared in type 1 diabetes patients. Type 1 diabetes patients had TCRB CDR3s that were shorter (moderately but significantly so) in all four CD4+ subsets.

Germline V gene data show CDR1 as KGHSH and CDR2 as LQKENI. Trimming cost V 6 bases and J 3 bases, with 5 bases left between them. The CDR3 runs 11 residues. The authors sorted CD4+ naive, central memory, regulatory and stem cell-like memory cells via CD45RO/CCR7/CD25/CD127/CD95/CD27. In this sample, this clone turned up a few times. No antigen is known for it. The entirety of the isolated RNA underwent reverse transcription, so expressed TCRB transcripts were sequenced. Each sample of naive, central memory or regulatory T cells had, on average, approximately 4 million reads. The method was immunoSEQ multiplex PCR; TCRdb's version includes in-frame clones alone and lacks a portion of them. The table records approximately 170,000 clones, roughly 65% of them present only once.

Sequencing was carried out using naive CD4+ T cells from blood. The receptor's source is a man aged 25 to 45 with type 1 diabetes. The chain uses TRBV18 and TRBJ2-5; D not resolved. CDR3 sequence reads: CASSLEETQYF. CDR3 coding DNA: TGTGCCAGCTCCCTCGAAGAGACCCAGTACTTC.